This T cell receptor (beta chain) was sequenced for a study of beta chain features in type 1 diabetes. Findings of the study overall: Researchers caution that PCR might favor shorter templates, equally among patients and controls. There was a moderate but significant shortening of TCRB CDR3s in all four CD4+ subsets of Type 1 diabetes patients.

This clone was found a few times. The target antigen is unknown. Expressed TCRB transcripts were sequenced because the entire RNA isolate underwent reverse transcription. Data came from immunoSEQ multiplex PCR; TCRdb stores just in-frame clones and leaves some out. The sample holds some 150,000 clones, about 10% seen once. The CDR3 has 17 amino acids. Trimming at V came to 0 bases and at J to 7 bases, leaving 13 bases not matched to a gene. Germline lookup yields CDR1 SQVTM and CDR2 ANQGSEA. V is TRBV29-1 and J is TRBJ2-3; 10 nucleotides match TRBD2. Material: naive CD4+ T cells from blood. The receptor's source is a man between 18 and 35 years old in good health. The CDR3, as DNA: TGCAGCGTTGAAGATCGATGGAGAAGCGGGGGGGCTTATACGCAGTATTTT. This sequence encodes CSVEDRWRSGGAYTQYF.